This TCR beta chain originates from a study of preoperative IRX-2 immunotherapy in early breast cancer. Treatment of the sample: preoperative locoregional IRX-2 cytokine immunotherapy. The CDR3 has 15 amino acids. V lost 3 bases to trimming and J lost 5 bases, with 14 bases between them. Germline V gives CDR1 KGHSH, CDR2 LQKENI. Libraries were prepared by immunoSEQ multiplex PCR; TCRdb keeps only in-frame clonotypes and omits some of them. The table has some 29,000 clones, around 90% seen once. This sequence was found in a human donor with breast cancer. This material was obtained from a patient treated with IRX-2 immunotherapy. This rearrangement joins TRBV18 to TRBJ1-5; a weak D match, TRBD1 (5 bases). CDR3 in amino acids: CASSPRDLGDQPQHF. In DNA, the CDR3 is TGTGCCAGCTCACCTCGAGATCTGGGGGATCAGCCCCAGCATTTT.